The next 20 T cell receptor beta chains were all read from a single sample in a study of neurological immune-mediated disorders. TCRdb analysed the 5' RACE reads with MiXCR anew, one entry per CDR3 protein. Of about 50,000 distinct CDR3 sequences in the sample, about 15% were seen once. Sequenced material: PBMCs. All receptors come from a man between 60 and 75 years old in good health.

V is TRBV7-6 and J is TRBJ1-2, with D tentatively TRBD1 (6 bases). V lost 1 base and J 7 bases, leaving 13 bases between the germline ends. This CDR3 contains 14 residues. Germline V gene sequence: CDR1 SGHVS, CDR2 FNYEAQ. CDR3 protein: CASSLGAGALGYTF. CDR3 in DNA: TGTGCCAGCAGCTTAGGGGCAGGGGCGCTTGGCTACACCTTC.

This clonotype was counted at least ten times. This chain joins TRBV5-1 and TRBJ2-7, with D possibly TRBD1 on 6 matching bases. The CDR3 totals 14 residues. CDR1 and CDR2 from the germline V gene are SGHRS and YFSETQ. V lost 1 base and J lost 0, with 8 bases in between. In nucleotides, the CDR3 is TGCGCCAGCAGCTTGCAGGGGAGCTCCTACGAGCAGTACTTC. Its protein product is CASSLQGSSYEQYF.

This clonotype was recorded many times. This chain connects TRBV20-1 to TRBJ2-7; TRBD1 agrees at 11 bases. The CDR3 sequence is 16 residues long. With 2 bases clipped from V and 5 bases from J, the junction kept 11 bases outside the gene matches. Germline V lookup: CDR1 DFQATT, CDR2 SNEGSKA (reference sequence). Here the CDR3 reads CSARPRRGTGGHEQYF. The DNA of the CDR3 is TGCAGTGCTAGACCCCGTAGGGGGACAGGGGGGCACGAGCAGTACTTC.

This clonotype appeared many times. V and J are TRBV20-1 and TRBJ2-1; 7 bases are a match to TRBD2. Looked up from germline, CDR1 is DFQATT and CDR2 is SNEGSKA (reference sequence). The V gene end was trimmed by 2 bases and the J gene end by 2 bases; junction bases not matched to a gene: 9. The CDR3 sequence is 16 residues long. The CDR3 nucleotides are TGCAGTGCTAGAACGTTTTTTGCGGGAGCCTACAATGAGCAGTTCTTC. It translates to CSARTFFAGAYNEQFF.

This clonotype was seen at least ten times. For the CDR3, the DNA is TGTGCCAGCAGCTTACCCCGAGACTCCTACGAGCAGTACTTC. This codes for CASSLPRDSYEQYF. The chain employs TRBV7-9 and TRBJ2-7; no clear D gene. V lost 2 bases and J lost 0, with 8 bases in between. The CDR3 length is 14 residues. Germline CDR1 SEHNR, CDR2 FQNEAQ (reference sequence).

This clonotype was seen many times. The chain joins TRBV28 to TRBJ2-2; D gene unclear. CDR3 length: 15 amino acids. CDR1 and CDR2 from the germline V gene are MDHEN and SYDVKM. V lost 2 bases, J lost 3 bases, and 10 bases lay in between. The CDR3 loop is CASSLLSAYTGELFF. Here the CDR3 DNA reads TGTGCCAGCAGTTTACTCAGCGCGTACACCGGGGAGCTGTTTTTT.

This clonotype appeared many times. The chain links TRBV5-1 to TRBJ2-4, with D unclear. The ends were cut back, 0 bases at V and 1 base at J, with 5 bases in the middle. This CDR3 contains 14 residues. CDR1 is SGHRS, CDR2 YFSETQ, per germline. The CDR3 DNA reads as TGCGCCAGCAGCTTGGATTACGCCAAAAACATTCAGTACTTC. This encodes CASSLDYAKNIQYF.

By share, this clonotype ranks as medium-sized. The V call is TRBV4-3, the J call TRBJ2-3; TRBD2 matches 8 bases. After removal of 0 bases from V and 5 bases from J, the junction contained 7 bases not matched to a gene. CDR3 length: 16 amino acids. Germline assignment: CDR1 LGHNA and CDR2 YSLEER. CDR3 sequence: CASSQEGRAGVDTQYF. CDR3 nucleotides: TGCGCCAGCAGCCAAGAAGGGCGAGCGGGAGTAGATACGCAGTATTTT.

This clonotype was detected a few times. J is TRBJ2-1 and V is TRBV27, with D possibly being TRBD1 or TRBD2 (5 bases each). Trimming took 3 bases from V and 4 from J, leaving 16 bases between them. This CDR3 has 16 amino acids. In germline, CDR1 is MNHEY, CDR2 SMNVEV (reference sequence). Here the CDR3 reads CASSFSGTLAYNEQFF. CDR3 nucleotide sequence: TGTGCCAGCAGTTTTTCCGGGACCCTGGCTTACAATGAGCAGTTCTTC.

This clonotype has a count of ten or more. The chain is built from TRBV19 and TRBJ1-5; tentatively, D is TRBD1 (6 bases). V was trimmed by 6 bases and J by 7 bases, leaving 13 bases between them. Germline V gene lookup returns CDR1 LNHDA and CDR2 SQIVND (reference sequence). The CDR3 consists of 13 residues. CDR3 residues: CASRGGQHQPQHF. Written as DNA, the CDR3 is TGTGCCAGTAGAGGGGGACAACACCAGCCCCAGCATTTT.

This clonotype occurred many times. The CDR3 loop is CATLGLAETQETQYF. The CDR3 DNA is TGCGCCACCCTTGGACTAGCGGAGACACAAGAGACCCAGTACTTC. The rearrangement links TRBV10-2 to TRBJ2-5; 10 bases agree with TRBD2. The CDR3 totals 15 residues. With V trimmed by 10 bases and J by 2 bases, 10 bases remained unmatched. Germline-derived CDR1 and CDR2 are WSHSY and SAAADI.

The V and J genes are TRBV7-2 and TRBJ2-7, with TRBD2 matching 8 bases. The CDR3 loop spans 17 amino acids. Germline lookup yields CDR1 SGHTA and CDR2 FQGNSA. The ends lost 1 base at V and 0 bases at J; junction bases unmatched: 8. The CDR3, as DNA: TGTGCCAGCAGCTTAGAACGGAGCGGGAGTAGCTCCTACGAGCAGTACTTC. It yields the protein CASSLERSGSSSYEQYF.

This clonotype was counted at least ten times. CDR3 amino acids: CAISYRGLETQYF. The CDR3 DNA reads as TGTGCCATCAGTTACAGGGGGCTTGAGACCCAGTACTTC. V is TRBV10-3 and J is TRBJ2-5; 9 bases align to TRBD1. This CDR3 has 13 amino acids. V trimming: 5 bases; J trimming: 5 bases; junction bases outside the gene matches: 3. Germline V CDR1 and CDR2: ENHRY, SYGVKD.

The CDR3 is CATSRQGLQETQYF. Here the CDR3 DNA reads TGTGCCACCAGCAGGCAGGGGTTGCAAGAGACCCAGTACTTC. V usage is TRBV15 and J usage is TRBJ2-5; TRBD1 might be the D (6 bases). Germline V lookup: CDR1 LNHNV, CDR2 YYDKDF (reference sequence). Trimming removed 3 bases from V and 2 bases from J, with 10 bases in between. CDR3 length: 14 amino acids. Full variable domain (remainder filled in from reference TRBV15 and TRBJ2-5): DAMVIQNPRYQVTQFGKPVTLSCSQTLNHNVMYWYQQKSSQAPKLLFHYYDKDFNNEADTPDNFQSRRPNTSFCFLDIRSPGLGDTAMYLCATSRQGLQETQYFGPGTRLLVL.

The table lists this clonotype with many counts. The chain couples TRBV7-8 to TRBJ2-3, with D tentatively TRBD2 (5 bases). Germline-derived CDR1 and CDR2 are SGHVS and FQNEAQ. Trimming pared 1 base from V and 2 bases from J, leaving 10 bases between. CDR3 size: 15 residues. The CDR3 here is CASSLGAGFTDTQYF. Written as DNA, the CDR3 is TGTGCCAGCAGCTTAGGGGCGGGCTTCACAGATACGCAGTATTTT. Full variable domain (rest looked up from reference TRBV7-8 and TRBJ2-3): GAGVSQSPRYKVAKRGQDVALRCDPISGHVSLFWYQQALGQGPEFLTYFQNEAQLDKSGLPSDRFFAERPEGSVSTLKIQRTQQEDSAVYLCASSLGAGFTDTQYFGPGTRLTVL.

Many counts were recorded for this clonotype. The chain couples TRBV5-1 to TRBJ2-3, with D maybe TRBD2 (6 bases). Trimming stripped 6 bases from V and 6 bases from J, with 17 bases between. Germline V gene sequence: CDR1 SGHRS, CDR2 YFSETQ. CDR3 length: 14 amino acids. This CDR3 reads CASKIMGGLDTQYF. CDR3 nucleotide sequence: TGCGCCAGCAAGATAATGGGAGGTCTGGATACGCAGTATTTT. The variable domain in full, completed from reference TRBV5-1 and TRBJ2-3, reads KAGVTQTPRYLIKTRGQQVTLSCSPISGHRSVSWYQQTPGQGLQFLFEYFSETQRNKGNFPGRFSGRQFSNSRSEMNVSTLELGDSALYLCASKIMGGLDTQYFGPGTRLTVL.

This clonotype is medium-sized in the sample. The chain combines TRBV5-1 with TRBJ2-3; TRBD2 aligns across 10 bases. Germline V CDR1 and CDR2: SGHRS, YFSETQ. V shed 4 bases and J 2 bases; nucleotides not matched to a gene: 7. This CDR3 comprises 16 residues. This CDR3 reads CASSAGLAEYTDTQYF. The CDR3 DNA follows: TGCGCCAGCAGCGCCGGACTAGCGGAATACACAGATACGCAGTATTTT.

This clonotype was observed many times. The chain carries TRBV5-1 and TRBJ2-3; 14 nucleotides agree with TRBD2. The CDR3 has 18 residues. V trimming: 4 bases; J trimming: 4 bases; junction bases outside the gene matches: 11. Germline V gene lookup returns CDR1 SGHRS and CDR2 YFSETQ. In DNA, the CDR3 is TGCGCCAGCAGCCTTAACGCTGGGACTAGCGGGAGCCCAGATACGCAGTATTTT. Translation gives CASSLNAGTSGSPDTQYF.

This clonotype has at least ten counts. V and J are TRBV10-3 and TRBJ2-3; 14 bases fit TRBD2. From germline, CDR1 is ENHRY and CDR2 SYGVKD. This CDR3 region has 15 residues. Germline trimming cut 10 bases from V and 4 bases from J; bases unmatched to any gene: 7. The CDR3 sequence: CATRLAGGPADTQYF. CDR3 nucleotides: TGTGCCACGCGACTAGCGGGAGGGCCCGCAGATACGCAGTATTTT.

There are many counts of this clonotype. CDR3 region: CASSLDPWAVSYEQYF. As DNA, the CDR3 is TGTGCCAGCAGCTTGGATCCTTGGGCAGTCTCCTACGAGCAGTACTTC. The chain is built from TRBV7-2 and TRBJ2-7, with D hard to call. V lost 3 bases and J lost 0, with 15 bases in between. The germline CDR1 and CDR2 sequences are SGHTA and FQGNSA. The CDR3 has 16 amino acids.